This T cell receptor (beta chain) was recorded in a study of blood T cell repertoires in COVID-19 (dated by TCRdb to about 2020). Context from the whole study: Collaborator samples came from the United States, Italy and Spain and covered acute and convalescent phases of COVID-19. The samples were drawn from two sources: the first 160 participants of the ongoing ImmuneRACE study, and 1,254 subjects contributed by 6 global collaborators. HLA class I and class II types, where available, came from metadata supplied by the sample provider rather than from assay-based typing. Deeply sampled blood TCRbeta repertoires from subjects exposed to, actively infected with, or recovered from COVID-19 were included in the dataset. The prospective study material was composed of cDNA or gDNA derived from T cells, B-cell-depleted T cells, or PBMCs. Nearly every sample came with metadata listing a de-identified subject ID, COVID-19 status, age in years and sex. The repertoires were made available in a free public database intended to serve as a resource for research on the immune response to SARS-CoV-2.

The CDR3 runs 15 residues from the cysteine to the phenylalanine. Left in the record is the CDR3 DNA by itself, 45 bases read in frame from the first base. Trimming removed 5 bases from V and 3 bases from J; the gene matches leave 3 bases unexplained. The germline V gene gives CDR1 as SGHNT and CDR2 as YENEEA. Results the study describes overall, beyond this receptor: How much clinical and demographic metadata was included differed by source and by participant, and the metadata was provided uncurated.

This clone was observed once. Its antigen remains unidentified. Base qualities were left out, and no much larger clone turns up one base away. TCRbeta CDR3 regions were amplified from genomic DNA using the immunoSEQ Assay, a bias-controlled multiplex PCR. As for the original processing: The number of nucleated cells in each sample was estimated from the amplification of reference gene primers within the assay. Sequence reads were collapsed and filtered to measure the absolute abundance of every unique TCRbeta CDR3 rearrangement. Productive Simpson clonality was computed per sample as the square root of Simpson's diversity index over productive rearrangements. TCRdb obtained this table from immuneACCESS and retained in-frame rearrangements with V and J assigned. These tables miss some clones; where compared with another copy, unresolved V genes account for less than half of the shortfall, and the remainder is unexplained. D and trimming were read from the DNA, whereas the V and J calls and clone size are those reported in that table. The sample data list around 220,000 clones, and less than 90% of these were observed just once. The ten largest make up about 2% of the sample.

Collaborating institutions collected whole blood in K2EDTA tubes following their own protocols. For TCRbeta analysis, collaborators shipped samples in one of three forms: frozen whole blood, isolated PBMCs, or DNA extracted from either of those sample types. The sample was peripheral blood. Recombination joined TRBV11-3 with TRBJ2-5; TRBD2 agrees with 13 junctional bases. The clonotype comes from a woman in her forties or fifties with acute or convalescent COVID-19. The DNA is as follows: TGTGCCAGCAGCCCCGGGACTAGCGGGGAAGAGACCCAGTACTTC. Its coded protein is CASSPGTSGEETQYF. When the CDR3 is completed using the reference TRBV11-3 and TRBJ2-5 genes on either side, the full variable domain is EAGVVQSPRYKIIEKKQPVAFWCNPISGHNTLYWYLQNLGQGPELLIRYENEEAVDDSQLPKDRFSAERLKGVDSTLKIQPAELGDSAVYLCASSPGTSGEETQYFGPGTRLLVL.